In this sample, the clone carrying this TCR beta chain turned up once. Its specificity is unknown. This record comes from a study of yellow fever vaccine responses in identical twins. General study results and limits: On the reported evidence, twins' vaccine T cell responses seemed partly convergent and partly personalized.

Germline V gene sequence: CDR1 SGHAT, CDR2 FQNNGV. V trimming: 4 bases; J trimming: 4 bases; junction bases outside the gene matches: 7. The length of the CDR3 is 15 residues. MiXCR was run by TCRdb on the RT-PCR reads, yielding one entry per CDR3 protein. The sample includes 9,500 or so distinct CDR3 sequences, approximately 87% of them seen just once. This TCR derives from a woman aged 18 to 35 who received the yellow fever vaccine. The genes are TRBV11-2 and TRBJ2-5; TRBD1 agrees at 9 bases. The specimen was T cells from blood (PBMCs), unsorted or a sorted subset (not recorded which), collected before or after yellow fever vaccination (not recorded which). The chain's CDR3 is CASSSNRGLRETQYF. For the CDR3, the DNA is TGTGCCAGCAGCTCGAACAGGGGGCTAAGAGAGACCCAGTACTTC. Full variable domain (missing parts from reference TRBV11-2 and TRBJ2-5): EAGVAQSPRYKIIEKRQSVAFWCNPISGHATLYWYQQILGQGPKLLIQFQNNGVVDDSQLPKDRFSAERLKGVDSTLKIQPAKLEDSAVYLCASSSNRGLRETQYFGPGTRLLVL.